Below are 20 T cell receptor beta chains sequenced from a single sample in a study of T cells after yellow fever vaccination. TCRdb re-called the 5' RACE reads through MiXCR, storing one row per CDR3 protein. This table holds around 310,000 distinct CDR3 sequences, approximately 3.9% found once. This sample comprised PBMCs, obtained 5 days after the yellow fever booster vaccination. These receptors were collected from a man between 18 and 29 years old who received the YFV17D yellow fever vaccine.

The table lists this clonotype with a few counts. The chain uses TRBV6-5 and TRBJ2-7; 9 nucleotides agree with TRBD1. The CDR3 runs to 12 residues. The J segment lost 3 bases and the V segment lost 11 bases, leaving 5 bases of the junction unmatched. The germline CDR1 and CDR2 sequences are MNHEY and SVGAGI. DNA for the CDR3: TGTGCCTCGGGGGGACAGGGCTACGAGCAGTACTTC. Translation gives CASGGQGYEQYF.

This clonotype was counted ten times or more. This chain joins TRBV5-1 and TRBJ1-2, with 9 positions matching TRBD1. J lost 7 bases, V lost 4 bases, and 14 bases had no gene match. Germline V gene data show CDR1 as SGHRS and CDR2 as YFSETQ. The CDR3 totals 16 residues. The chain's CDR3 is CASSRVTQGAQGGYTF. In DNA, the CDR3 is TGCGCCAGCAGCAGAGTAACACAGGGGGCCCAGGGTGGCTACACCTTC.

J is TRBJ2-5 and V is TRBV24-1, with 9 bases lining up with TRBD1. The V gene's germline CDR1 is KGHDR and CDR2 SFDVKD. This CDR3 has 15 amino acids. Unmatched junction bases numbered 3, after V lost 5 bases and J lost 0 bases. CDR3 sequence: CATSARTGDQETQYF. The DNA for the CDR3 is TGTGCCACCAGTGCTCGGACAGGGGACCAAGAGACCCAGTACTTC.

This sequence joins TRBV20-1 and TRBJ1-4; D is undetermined. V was clipped by 0 bases and J by 7 bases, with 21 bases between them. Germline loops: CDR1 DFQATT, CDR2 SNEGSKA (reference sequence). The CDR3 runs 17 residues. The CDR3 loop reads CSARDLDFPTSGEKLFF. Written as DNA, the CDR3 is TGCAGTGCTAGAGATTTGGATTTTCCGACATCTGGTGAAAAACTGTTTTTT.

This clonotype was seen a few times. This sequence joins TRBV7-2 and TRBJ1-6; D is ambiguous. CDR3 length: 14 amino acids. The germline V and J ends were trimmed by 2 bases and 7 bases, with 9 bases remaining between them. Germline values: CDR1 SGHTA, CDR2 FQGNSA. In DNA form, the CDR3 reads TGTGCCAGCAGCTTATCCCTAGAGAATTCACCCCTCCACTTT. It codes for CASSLSLENSPLHF.

V is TRBV9 and J is TRBJ1-6; the D gene is possibly TRBD1 (5 bases). CDR1 is SGDLS and CDR2 is YYNGEE in the germline V gene. Trimming left V 0 bases short and J 0 bases short, with 7 bases between. The CDR3 runs 16 residues. The CDR3 nucleotides read TGTGCCAGCAGCGTAGGGGGGAACTCCTATAATTCACCCCTCCACTTT. It codes for CASSVGGNSYNSPLHF.

This clonotype has at least ten counts. The chain couples TRBV3-1 to TRBJ2-2, with D possibly TRBD1 on 5 matching bases. V lost 2 bases, J lost 3 bases, and 7 bases lay in between. The CDR3 sequence is 14 residues long. Germline loops: CDR1 LGHDT, CDR2 YNNKEL (reference sequence). The CDR3 sequence: CASSQKGHTGELFF. CDR3 coding DNA: TGTGCCAGCAGCCAAAAGGGGCACACCGGGGAGCTGTTTTTT.

Comment on this clonotype: Mismatch with germline at one junction end may stem from a read error. This chain uses TRBV7-2 with TRBJ1-2; the D gene is possibly TRBD1 (6 bases). In germline, CDR1 is SGHTA, CDR2 FQGNSA. The CDR3 is made up of 15 amino acids. The CDR3 loop is CASSLAPGGIYGNTF. Here the CDR3 DNA reads TGTGCCAGCAGCTTAGCACCGGGGGGCATCTATGGCAACACCTTC.

This clonotype was detected a few times. The V and J genes are TRBV28 and TRBJ2-5, with a possible D match to TRBD2 (7 bases). This CDR3 has 17 residues. CDR1 is MDHEN and CDR2 is SYDVKM in the germline V gene. Trimming pared 7 bases from V and 5 bases from J, leaving 26 bases between. CDR3 DNA sequence: TGTGCCAGCATTGACGCTCGTCTGGGCAGGGGAGGGGAGACCCAGTACTTC. The encoded protein is CASIDARLGRGGETQYF.

This clonotype was recorded many times. The V call is TRBV10-3, the J call TRBJ2-3, with TRBD2 as a possible D gene (6 bases). CDR1 is ENHRY, CDR2 SYGVKD, per germline. The CDR3 consists of 14 residues. V gave up 4 bases and J gave up 4 bases, with 12 bases separating them. CDR3 protein: CAISATTSSDTQYF. Written as DNA, the CDR3 is TGTGCCATCAGTGCCACGACTAGTTCAGATACGCAGTATTTT.

The rearrangement links TRBV5-6 to TRBJ2-5; 10 nucleotides agree with TRBD1. Germline assignment: CDR1 SGHDT and CDR2 YYEEEE. The CDR3 runs to 14 residues. V shed 4 bases and J 5 bases; nucleotides not matched to a gene: 5. The CDR3 sequence is CASSIDRGHETQYF. CDR3 sequence (DNA): TGTGCCAGCAGCATCGACAGGGGGCATGAGACCCAGTACTTC.

The V gene is TRBV10-3, the J gene TRBJ1-1; possible D gene TRBD1, 6 bases. The length of the CDR3 is 12 residues. CDR1 and CDR2 from the germline V gene are ENHRY and SYGVKD. V was shortened by 10 bases and J by 4 bases, with 13 bases between the two germline ends. The CDR3 reads CATGQRGTEAFF. CDR3 nucleotide sequence: TGTGCCACCGGACAGCGGGGCACTGAAGCTTTCTTT.

This rearrangement joins TRBV7-9 to TRBJ2-1; D not resolved. Germline CDR1 and CDR2: SEHNR and FQNEAQ (reference sequence). The V end lost 2 bases, the J end lost 6 bases, and 11 bases lay between the germline ends. The length of the CDR3 is 14 residues. CDR3 sequence reads: CASSLIGQRNEQFF. The CDR3 DNA is TGTGCCAGCAGCTTAATTGGTCAGCGCAATGAGCAGTTCTTC.

The chain couples TRBV18 to TRBJ2-1; 11 positions agree with TRBD2. Germline CDR1 is KGHSH and CDR2 is LQKENI. The CDR3 contains 16 residues. The V segment lost 2 bases and the J segment 5 bases; nucleotides outside the gene matches: 5. The CDR3 coding sequence is TGTGCCAGCTCACCAACTAGCGGGGGAACAAACAATGAGCAGTTCTTC. Translation gives CASSPTSGGTNNEQFF.

The chain has TRBV2 and TRBJ1-2; a possible D gene is TRBD1 (6 bases). The CDR3 covers 15 residues. Germline V gene sequence: CDR1 SNHLY, CDR2 FYNNEI. Trimming pared 6 bases from V and 5 bases from J, leaving 19 bases between. CDR3 in amino acids: CASRGEGGLWYGYTF. For the CDR3, the DNA is TGTGCCAGCAGGGGAGAAGGGGGGCTCTGGTATGGCTACACCTTC.

This clonotype was observed many times. The rearrangement joins TRBV27 to TRBJ1-1; 8 bases are a match to TRBD1. Germline V gene sequence: CDR1 MNHEY, CDR2 SMNVEV (reference sequence). The J segment lost 5 bases and the V segment lost 4 bases, leaving 6 bases of the junction unmatched. CDR3 length: 14 amino acids. CDR3 bases: TGTGCCAGCAGTTACCCAGGGGGCGAGACTGAAGCTTTCTTT. Translation gives CASSYPGGETEAFF.

CDR3: CASSHPAGTEGNTIYF. The CDR3 coding sequence is TGTGCCAGCAGCCATCCCGCCGGGACTGAAGGAAACACCATATATTTT. The V call is TRBV12-3 or TRBV12-4, the J call TRBJ1-3, with D perhaps matching TRBD1 (5 bases). The V gene lost 6 bases and the J gene lost 4 bases, with 19 bases spanning the gap. This CDR3 is 16 amino acids long.

This clonotype was counted a few times. The rearrangement joins TRBV3-1 to TRBJ2-7, with 10 bases aligning to TRBD1. The CDR3 is 15 residues long. V lost 5 bases to trimming and J lost 4 bases; unmatched junction nucleotides: 8. CDR1 is LGHDT, CDR2 YNNKEL, per germline (reference sequence). CDR3 protein: CASSNGQGGTYEQYF. Written as DNA, the CDR3 is TGTGCCAGCAGCAACGGACAGGGGGGAACTTACGAGCAGTACTTC.

This clonotype has at least ten counts. This chain joins TRBV9 and TRBJ2-6, with D maybe TRBD2 (6 bases). Germline V gives CDR1 SGDLS, CDR2 YYNGEE. V lost 2 bases and J 0 bases, leaving 15 bases between the germline ends. The length of the CDR3 is 18 residues. The DNA of the CDR3 is TGTGCCAGCAGCGTTGACGGGGGAGATTACTCTGGGGCCAACGTCCTGACTTTC. It translates to CASSVDGGDYSGANVLTF.

This clonotype was detected only a few times. This chain links TRBV7-9 with TRBJ2-1; D might be TRBD2 (6 bases). The CDR3 spans 15 residues. Trimming shortened V by 5 bases and J by 4 bases, and 15 bases separated the two germline ends. Germline CDR1 reads SEHNR; CDR2 reads FQNEAQ (reference sequence). The CDR3 protein is CASSPAGRRYNEQFF. CDR3 nucleotide sequence: TGTGCCAGCAGCCCCGCGGGACGGAGATACAATGAGCAGTTCTTC.